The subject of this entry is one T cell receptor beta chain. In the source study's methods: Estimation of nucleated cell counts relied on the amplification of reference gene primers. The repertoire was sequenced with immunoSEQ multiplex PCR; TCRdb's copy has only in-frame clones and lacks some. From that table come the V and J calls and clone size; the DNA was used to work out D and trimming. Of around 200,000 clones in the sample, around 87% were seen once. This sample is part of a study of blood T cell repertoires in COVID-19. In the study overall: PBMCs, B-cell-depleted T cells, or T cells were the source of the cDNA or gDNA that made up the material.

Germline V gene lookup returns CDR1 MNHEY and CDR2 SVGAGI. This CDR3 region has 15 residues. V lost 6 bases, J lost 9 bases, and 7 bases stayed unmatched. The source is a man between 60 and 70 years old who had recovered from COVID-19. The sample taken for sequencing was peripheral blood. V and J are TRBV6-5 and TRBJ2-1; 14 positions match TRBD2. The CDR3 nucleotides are TGTGCCAGCAGCGCCGGGACTAGCGGGAGAGCTGAGCAGTTCTTC. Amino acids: CASSAGTSGRAEQFF.